A selection of T cell receptor beta chains follows, all from one sample in a study of regulatory dendritic cells for organ transplantation. Profiled with immunoSEQ multiplex PCR; TCRdb holds only in-frame clones, not every one. The data hold approximately 11,000 clones, with 60% to 75% observed a single time. These receptors have no identified antigens. The sequenced material came from memory CD4+ T cells from blood cultured with regulatory dendritic cells. Receptors were obtained from a human donor in good health. CDR3s include the opening cysteine and the closing phenylalanine or tryptophan. Each record gives: clone size, J gene, V gene, D gene, CDR3 DNA, CDR3 protein. A D gene is named only where the DNA matches it firmly. A row's size may be missing; if present it is once, few, many or a size class.

clone size: few; J gene: TRBJ1-6; V gene: TRBV5-4; D gene: NA; CDR3 DNA: TGTGCCAGCAGCCCGGGCGGGGGCAGCTCCTATAATTCACCCCTCCACTTT; CDR3 protein: CASSPGGGSSYNSPLHF
clone size: NA; J gene: TRBJ2-2; V gene: TRBV4-1; D gene: NA; CDR3 DNA: TGCGCCAGCAGCCAAGATCGACGGGCCGGGGAGCTGTTTTTT; CDR3 protein: CASSQDRRAGELFF
clone size: NA; J gene: TRBJ1-3; V gene: TRBV29-1; D gene: NA; CDR3 DNA: TGCAGCGTTGAAGTCGGGGGCTCTGGAAACACCATATATTTT; CDR3 protein: CSVEVGGSGNTIYF
clone size: NA; J gene: TRBJ2-1; V gene: TRBV9; D gene: TRBD1; CDR3 DNA: TGTGCCAGCAGCGTAGAACAGGGGTATGGCTACAATGAGCAGTTCTTC; CDR3 protein: CASSVEQGYGYNEQFF
clone size: NA; J gene: TRBJ2-5; V gene: TRBV7-2; D gene: TRBD2; CDR3 DNA: TGTGCCAGCAGCTCACCGGGGTGGGGACTAGCGGCTTCTTTGACCCAGTACTTC; CDR3 protein: CASSSPGWGLAASLTQYF
clone size: NA; J gene: TRBJ2-3; V gene: TRBV6-5; D gene: TRBD2; CDR3 DNA: TGTGCCAGCAGCGAGGAAAGGACTAGTAGGACGCAGTATTTT; CDR3 protein: CASSEERTSRTQYF
clone size: NA; J gene: TRBJ1-4; V gene: TRBV5-4; D gene: NA; CDR3 DNA: TGTGCCAGCAGCTTTGAGGCCTCAACTAATGAAAAACTGTTTTTT; CDR3 protein: CASSFEASTNEKLFF
clone size: NA; J gene: TRBJ1-1; V gene: TRBV14; D gene: TRBD1; CDR3 DNA: TGTGCCAGCAGCCAAGGGACAGGGGAACGCACTGAAGCTTTCTTT; CDR3 protein: CASSQGTGERTEAFF
clone size: NA; J gene: TRBJ1-5; V gene: TRBV18; D gene: NA; CDR3 DNA: TGTGCCAGCTCACCTGCCTCGGGTAATCAGCCCCAGCATTTT; CDR3 protein: CASSPASGNQPQHF
clone size: few; J gene: TRBJ1-6; V gene: TRBV7-9; D gene: NA; CDR3 DNA: TGTGCCAGCAGCCCGGAGGGAAGACCCCTCCACTTT; CDR3 protein: CASSPEGRPLHF
clone size: NA; J gene: TRBJ2-6; V gene: TRBV5-1; D gene: TRBD1; CDR3 DNA: TGCGCCAGCAGCCCCACTTTGGATGGGACAGTATCTGGGGCCAACGTCCTGACTTTC; CDR3 protein: CASSPTLDGTVSGANVLTF
clone size: NA; J gene: TRBJ1-5; V gene: TRBV4-2; D gene: NA; CDR3 DNA: TGTGCCAGCAGCCAAGATAGGGAGAGAAGCCAGCCCCAGCATTTT; CDR3 protein: CASSQDRERSQPQHF
clone size: few; J gene: TRBJ2-7; V gene: TRBV6-1; D gene: TRBD1; CDR3 DNA: TGTGCCAGCAGGGAAACCATAGGGACAGGGGCAAACTACGAGCAGTACTTC; CDR3 protein: CASRETIGTGANYEQYF
clone size: NA; J gene: TRBJ2-7; V gene: TRBV7-2; D gene: NA; CDR3 DNA: TGTGCCAGCAGCTTAGCCCGGGGATACGAGCAGTACTTC; CDR3 protein: CASSLARGYEQYF
clone size: NA; J gene: TRBJ2-3; V gene: TRBV7-2; D gene: TRBD1; CDR3 DNA: TGTGCCAGCAGCGGACAGGGGGCAGGAGATACGCAGTATTTT; CDR3 protein: CASSGQGAGDTQYF
clone size: NA; J gene: TRBJ1-5; V gene: TRBV13; D gene: NA; CDR3 DNA: TGTGCCAGCAGCTTAGGGCAGAACAATCAGCCCCAGCATTTT; CDR3 protein: CASSLGQNNQPQHF
clone size: NA; J gene: TRBJ2-3; V gene: TRBV6-6; D gene: TRBD2; CDR3 DNA: TGTGCCAGCAGTTACTCGCGGGGGGGGGTAGATACGCAGTATTTT; CDR3 protein: CASSYSRGGVDTQYF
clone size: few; J gene: TRBJ1-5; V gene: TRBV4-1; D gene: TRBD1; CDR3 DNA: TGCGCCAGCAGCCCTCGGGACAGGGGTTATCAGCCCCAGCATTTT; CDR3 protein: CASSPRDRGYQPQHF
clone size: NA; J gene: TRBJ1-4; V gene: TRBV18; D gene: NA; CDR3 DNA: TGTGCCAGCTCCCCCACAAGCGTAAATGAAAAACTGTTTTTT; CDR3 protein: CASSPTSVNEKLFF
clone size: NA; J gene: TRBJ1-6; V gene: TRBV7-2; D gene: NA; CDR3 DNA: TGTGCCAGCAGCTCGAGCATTTCACCCCTCCACTTT; CDR3 protein: CASSSSISPLHF
clone size: NA; J gene: TRBJ1-1; V gene: TRBV10-3; D gene: NA; CDR3 DNA: TGTGCCATCAGTGTGGGGGGGAACACTGAAGCTTTCTTT; CDR3 protein: CAISVGGNTEAFF
clone size: NA; J gene: TRBJ2-3; V gene: TRBV9; D gene: TRBD2; CDR3 DNA: TGTGCCAGCAGCGTAGTTGGGACTAGCTTAGCAGATACGCAGTATTTT; CDR3 protein: CASSVVGTSLADTQYF
clone size: NA; J gene: TRBJ2-2; V gene: TRBV23-1; D gene: NA; CDR3 DNA: TGCGCCAGCAACCAAACACGGGCCGGGGAGCTGTTTTTT; CDR3 protein: CASNQTRAGELFF
clone size: NA; J gene: TRBJ2-2; V gene: TRBV4-1; D gene: TRBD1; CDR3 DNA: TGCGCCAGCAGCCAAGTAGCGGGACAGGGGGCCACCGGGGAGCTGTTTTTT; CDR3 protein: CASSQVAGQGATGELFF
clone size: NA; J gene: TRBJ2-5; V gene: TRBV7-2; D gene: TRBD2; CDR3 DNA: TGTGCCAGCAGCTTACAGGCAGCGGGGGGGCAAGAGACCCAGTACTTC; CDR3 protein: CASSLQAAGGQETQYF
clone size: NA; J gene: TRBJ2-7; V gene: TRBV4-3; D gene: NA; CDR3 DNA: TGCGCCAGCAGCCAAGACCGGGGGTACGAGCAGTACTTC; CDR3 protein: CASSQDRGYEQYF
clone size: few; J gene: TRBJ2-7; V gene: TRBV29-1; D gene: TRBD1; CDR3 DNA: TGCAGCGTTAAAGTAGACAGGGGGCCCTACGAGCAGTACTTC; CDR3 protein: CSVKVDRGPYEQYF
clone size: once; J gene: TRBJ2-1; V gene: TRBV7-2; D gene: TRBD2; CDR3 DNA: TGTGCCAGCAGCTTAGTAGGGACTAGCGGGGTTTACAATGAGCAGTTCTTC; CDR3 protein: CASSLVGTSGVYNEQFF